A single sample gave rise to the 17 T cell receptor beta chains below, sequenced in a study of cytomegalovirus exposure and HLA in healthy donors. The PCR used 60 Vbeta and 13 Jbeta primers. Libraries were prepared by immunoSEQ multiplex PCR; TCRdb keeps only in-frame clonotypes and omits some of them. The table shows some 150,000 clones, with 80% occurring only once. Sequencing was carried out using PBMCs. Receptors were obtained from a male donor in good health and CMV-seronegative.

The sample holds one count of this clone. The J gene is TRBJ1-3, the V gene TRBV9; 9 bases are a match to TRBD1. The CDR3 is 17 residues long. In germline, CDR1 is SGDLS, CDR2 YYNGEE. With 3 bases clipped from V and 5 bases from J, the junction kept 12 bases outside the gene matches. The CDR3 loop reads CASSAGVGQGIRNTIYF. In nucleotides, the CDR3 is TGTGCCAGCAGCGCAGGGGTAGGACAGGGGATAAGAAACACCATATATTTT.

The chain recombines TRBV15 with TRBJ1-1; TRBD1 might be the D (5 bases). The CDR3 spans 14 residues. Germline CDR1 LNHNV, CDR2 YYDKDF (reference sequence). V was cut by 5 bases and J by 5 bases, with 15 bases left in between. The CDR3 reads CATSLNRQLTEAFF. The CDR3 nucleotides read TGTGCCACCAGCCTAAACCGACAGCTAACTGAAGCTTTCTTT.

The chain joins TRBV30 to TRBJ2-3; TRBD1 matches at 9 bases. V was clipped by 2 bases and J by 6 bases; unmatched bases: 3. The CDR3 has 13 residues. Germline assignment: CDR1 GTSNPN and CDR2 SVGIG (reference sequence). In nucleotides, the CDR3 is TGTGCCTGGAGTACCGGACAGGGGGATACGCAGTATTTT. Its translation: CAWSTGQGDTQYF.

This chain uses TRBV9 with TRBJ1-1; tentative D call: TRBD1 (6 bases). CDR3 length equals 13 residues. V was shortened by 2 bases and J by 4 bases, with 9 bases between the two germline ends. Germline CDR1 is SGDLS and CDR2 is YYNGEE. The CDR3 region is CASSVTGPTEAFF. In DNA, the CDR3 is TGTGCCAGCAGCGTCACAGGGCCCACTGAAGCTTTCTTT. The full variable domain, with the rest looked up from reference TRBV9 and TRBJ1-1, is DSGVTQTPKHLITATGQRVTLRCSPRSGDLSVYWYQQSLDQGLQFLIQYYNGEERAKGNILERFSAQQFPDLHSELNLSSLELGDSALYFCASSVTGPTEAFFGQGTRLTVV.

The gene calls are TRBV7-2 and TRBJ2-3; no reliable D call. The germline V gene encodes CDR1 SGHTA and CDR2 FQGNSA. The CDR3 spans 15 residues. The germline V and J ends were trimmed by 3 bases and 2 bases, with 12 bases remaining between them. CDR3 coding DNA: TGTGCCAGCAGCTTTCCCTCCACTTTCACAGATACGCAGTATTTT. It codes for CASSFPSTFTDTQYF.

The chain uses TRBV6-1 and TRBJ2-3; D perhaps matches TRBD1 (6 bases). The length of the CDR3 is 14 residues. Trimming took 6 bases from V and 1 from J, leaving 11 bases between them. The germline V gene has CDR1 MNHNS and CDR2 SASEGT. The CDR3 loop reads CASRGGFGTDTQYF. The CDR3, as DNA: TGTGCCAGCAGAGGGGGTTTCGGCACAGATACGCAGTATTTT.

In its sample, this clone was seen once. The sample carries other DNA sequences with the same CDR3. V is TRBV30 and J is TRBJ1-5; 10 bases are a match to TRBD1. CDR3 length: 13 residues. Germline V gene lookup returns CDR1 GTSNPN and CDR2 SVGIG (reference sequence). The junction had 2 bases not matched to a gene; V was cut back by 5 bases and J by 4 bases. The CDR3 bases are TGTGCCTGGTCGGGACAGGGGAATCAGCCCCAGCATTTT. Its protein is CAWSGQGNQPQHF.

The chain employs TRBV5-1 and TRBJ2-1; D may be TRBD1 (6 bases). There are 12 residues in the CDR3. Germline lookup yields CDR1 SGHRS and CDR2 YFSETQ. V lost 4 bases, J lost 9 bases, and 11 bases lay in between. The DNA for the CDR3 is TGCGCCAGCAGCCTAGGGGGTTTTGAGCAGTTCTTC. It is translated as CASSLGGFEQFF.

The gene calls are TRBV29-1 and TRBJ1-1, with 7 bases that match TRBD1. The CDR3 totals 13 residues. V shed 6 bases and J 1 base; nucleotides not matched to a gene: 5. Per germline, CDR1 SQVTM and CDR2 ANQGSEA. The CDR3 sequence: CSVSTGENTEAFF. In DNA form, the CDR3 reads TGCAGCGTGAGTACAGGGGAGAACACTGAAGCTTTCTTT.

The sample holds one count of this clone. The genes are TRBV6-1 and TRBJ2-6; D is undetermined. Germline V gene sequence: CDR1 MNHNS, CDR2 SASEGT. Trimming took off 10 bases at V and 9 bases at J, with 16 bases between the two ends. The CDR3 length is 13 residues. Written as DNA, the CDR3 is TGTGCCACCTACATAGGAGACTTCAACGTCCTGACTTTC. Translation gives CATYIGDFNVLTF.

This clone was seen a handful of times. The chain carries TRBV2 and TRBJ2-2, with 7 bases fitting TRBD1. There are 15 residues in the CDR3. V lost 2 bases to trimming and J lost 4 bases; unmatched junction nucleotides: 4. CDR1 is SNHLY, CDR2 FYNNEI, per germline. The CDR3, as DNA: TGTGCCAGCAGTGAAACGGGACAGTTCACCGGGGAGCTGTTTTTT. Encoded protein: CASSETGQFTGELFF.

The gene calls are TRBV28 and TRBJ2-2; 8 nucleotides line up with TRBD2. This CDR3 has 14 residues. V lost 3 bases and J lost 5; bases outside the gene matches: 2. Germline-derived CDR1 and CDR2 are MDHEN and SYDVKM. CDR3 bases: TGTGCCAGCAGTTTCAGCGGGGGAACCGGGGAGCTGTTTTTT. It specifies CASSFSGGTGELFF.

This chain joins TRBV7-9 and TRBJ1-5; TRBD1 might be the D (6 bases). The V end was cut by 1 base, the J end by 1 base, with 8 bases between. Germline loops: CDR1 SEHNR, CDR2 FQNEAQ (reference sequence). This CDR3 contains 15 residues. In nucleotides, the CDR3 is TGTGCCAGCAGCTTAGACAGGGTGAGCAATCAGCCCCAGCATTTT. Its protein product is CASSLDRVSNQPQHF.

J is TRBJ2-7 and V is TRBV4-3; D possibly corresponds to TRBD1 (7 bases). Germline CDR1 LGHNA, CDR2 YSLEER. The V end lost 0 bases, the J end lost 5 bases, and 11 bases lay between the germline ends. The CDR3 has 14 residues. CDR3: CASSQEARGDEQYF. CDR3 sequence (DNA): TGCGCCAGCAGCCAAGAAGCCAGGGGGGACGAGCAGTACTTC.

V and J are TRBV19 and TRBJ1-1; a weak D match, TRBD1 (5 bases). This CDR3 has 15 residues. Per the germline V gene, CDR1 is LNHDA and CDR2 is SQIVND (reference sequence). The V end lost 3 bases, the J end lost 7 bases, and 18 bases lay between the germline ends. CDR3 bases: TGTGCCAGTAGTATTGGCGGGGCGCCCCTTTTTGAAGCTTTCTTT. As protein: CASSIGGAPLFEAFF.

The chain uses TRBV5-5 and TRBJ1-2; 7 bases line up with TRBD1. The length of the CDR3 is 13 residues. The germline V gene encodes CDR1 SGHKS and CDR2 YYEKEE (reference sequence). With 5 bases clipped from V and 3 bases from J, the junction kept 4 bases outside the gene matches. This chain's CDR3 is CASRIGTDYGYTF. Written as DNA, the CDR3 is TGTGCCAGCAGAATCGGGACAGACTATGGCTACACCTTC. The whole variable domain, filled in from reference TRBV5-5 and TRBJ1-2, reads DAGVTQSPTHLIKTRGQQVTLRCSPISGHKSVSWYQQVLGQGPQFIFQYYEKEERGRGNFPDRFSARQFPNYSSELNVNALLLGDSALYLCASRIGTDYGYTFGSGTRLTVV.

V and J are TRBV19 and TRBJ1-1, with a weak D call TRBD1 (6 bases). The CDR3 is made up of 14 amino acids. CDR1 is LNHDA and CDR2 is SQIVND in the germline V gene (reference sequence). V was cut by 8 bases and J by 0 bases, with 13 bases left in between. The chain's CDR3 is CASAGVVMNTEAFF. Written as DNA, the CDR3 is TGTGCCAGTGCAGGGGTCGTCATGAACACTGAAGCTTTCTTT.